Below, 14 T cell receptor beta chains from the same sample are listed, as sequenced in a study of T cells in Graves' hyperthyroidism and ophthalmopathy. Researchers took RNA transcripts and amplified the TCR beta CDR3 regions from them. Primed by the HTBI set, a first-round RT-PCR was run on the TCR CDR3. MiXCR, applied by TCRdb to the multiplex PCR reads, yields one record per CDR3 protein. The table lists under 250,000 distinct CDR3 sequences, approximately 25% of them singletons. Sample: blood. The receptors were sampled from a woman aged 40 to 49 with Graves' ophthalmopathy.

This clonotype was detected ten times or more. The J gene is TRBJ2-7, the V gene TRBV12-3 or TRBV12-4, with D possibly being TRBD2 (6 bases). The CDR3 sequence is 15 residues long. Between the trimmed V and J ends, which lost 1 base and 4 bases, there was a span of 14 bases. The CDR3 loop reads CASSLGGGWSYEQYF. As DNA, the CDR3 is TGTGCCAGCAGTTTAGGAGGAGGGTGGTCTTACGAGCAGTACTTC.

This clonotype was recorded a few times. The rearrangement links TRBV11-1 to TRBJ2-5, with TRBD2 matching 10 bases. V was pared by 1 base and J by 5 bases, with 4 bases of the junction left unmatched. The CDR3 extends over 15 amino acids. Germline assignment: CDR1 SGHAT and CDR2 FQDESV (reference sequence). The CDR3 DNA reads TGTGCCAGCAGCTTAGTAGCGGGAGGAACGGAGACCCAGTACTTC. Translated: CASSLVAGGTETQYF.

The rearrangement joins TRBV11-2 to TRBJ2-7, with 7 bases lining up with TRBD1. J was trimmed by 3 bases and V by 5 bases; bases with no gene match: 10. Germline CDR1 is SGHAT and CDR2 is FQNNGV. The CDR3 sequence is 15 residues long. The CDR3 bases are TGTGCCAGCAGCCGAGGGGACAGCGGACTCTACGAGCAGTACTTC. It yields the protein CASSRGDSGLYEQYF.

In this sample, this clonotype turned up many times. This chain connects TRBV7-9 to TRBJ2-5; 12 bases match TRBD2. CDR1 is SEHNR and CDR2 is FQNEAQ in the germline V gene (reference sequence). Trimming removed 4 bases from V and 2 bases from J; junction bases left unmatched: 5. CDR3 length: 16 residues. CDR3 DNA: TGTGCCAGCAGCTCGACTAGCGGGAGCAAACAAGAGACCCAGTACTTC. Amino acids: CASSSTSGSKQETQYF. Drawing the rest from reference TRBV7-9 and TRBJ2-5, the complete variable domain is DTGVSQNPRHKITKRGQNVTFRCDPISEHNRLYWYRQTLGQGPEFLTYFQNEAQLEKSRLLSDRFSAERPKGSFSTLEIQRTEQGDSAMYLCASSSTSGSKQETQYFGPGTRLLVL.

V gene TRBV27 combines with J gene TRBJ2-5; the match to TRBD1 covers 9 bases. The CDR3 covers 15 residues. Trimming cost V 1 base and J 5 bases; bases outside gene matches: 5. The germline CDR1 and CDR2 sequences are MNHEY and SMNVEV (reference sequence). CDR3: CASSLLWTGDETQYF. CDR3 DNA sequence: TGTGCCAGCAGTTTATTATGGACAGGGGATGAGACCCAGTACTTC.

Many counts were recorded for this clonotype. The J gene is TRBJ1-2, the V gene TRBV28; 8 positions agree with TRBD1. Germline V CDR1 and CDR2: MDHEN, SYDVKM. With V trimmed by 5 bases and J by 4 bases, 9 bases remained unmatched. This CDR3 has 15 residues. The CDR3 loop is CASSPSAQGAYGYTF. For the CDR3, the DNA is TGTGCCAGCAGTCCCTCCGCGCAGGGGGCCTATGGCTACACCTTC.

This clonotype has ten or more counts. The gene calls are TRBV19 and TRBJ2-5; 8 bases line up with TRBD1. Germline assignment: CDR1 LNHDA and CDR2 SQIVND (reference sequence). This CDR3 has 14 residues. The V and J ends lost 3 bases and 5 bases, in that order; junction bases with no gene match: 5. In DNA, the CDR3 is TGTGCCAGTAGTATTCAGGGGGCCCGGGAGACCCAGTACTTC. This sequence encodes CASSIQGARETQYF.

This clonotype was detected ten times or more. The chain combines TRBV2 with TRBJ2-7; 8 bases are a match to TRBD2. Germline CDR1 is SNHLY and CDR2 is FYNNEI. There are 14 residues in the CDR3. The junction had 8 bases not matched to a gene; V was cut back by 3 bases and J by 7 bases. The chain's CDR3 is CASSDGRGGGEQYF. CDR3 in DNA: TGTGCCAGCAGTGACGGTAGAGGCGGGGGGGAGCAGTACTTC.

This clonotype was seen at least ten times. V usage is TRBV12-3 or TRBV12-4 and J usage is TRBJ2-7, with D tentatively TRBD2 (6 bases). The CDR3 runs to 14 residues. The V gene lost 2 bases and the J gene lost 3 bases, with 11 bases spanning the gap. The CDR3 DNA is TGTGCCAGCAGTTTATTAGCGGACGGCTACGAGCAGTACTTC. Its translation is CASSLLADGYEQYF.

A note on this clonotype: This clone may be a read error of a much larger clone one base away. The J gene is TRBJ2-2, the V gene TRBV9; no reliable D call. Trimming took off 0 bases at V and 0 bases at J, with 15 bases between the two ends. This CDR3 is 18 amino acids long. Germline V gives CDR1 SGDLS, CDR2 YYNGEE. Written as DNA, the CDR3 is TGTGCCAGCAGCGTAGAAGGGTCCGGAGTCACGAACACCGGGGAGCTGTTTTTT. Protein sequence: CASSVEGSGVTNTGELFF. Together with reference TRBV9 and TRBJ2-2, the CDR3 gives the full variable domain: DSGVTQTPKHLITATGQRVTLRCSPRSGDLSVYWYQQSLDQGLQFLIQYYNGEERAKGNILERFSAQQFPDLHSELNLSSLELGDSALYFCASSVEGSGVTNTGELFFGEGSRLTVL.

This chain connects TRBV7-2 to TRBJ2-5, with TRBD1 as a possible D gene (6 bases). Per germline, CDR1 SGHTA and CDR2 FQGNSA. Trimming removed 5 bases from V and 0 bases from J, with 13 bases in between. The CDR3 length is 15 residues. CDR3 in amino acids: CASSPATGYQETQYF. The CDR3, as DNA: TGTGCCAGCAGCCCCGCGACAGGCTACCAAGAGACCCAGTACTTC. The whole variable domain, remainder taken from reference TRBV7-2 and TRBJ2-5, is GAGVSQSPSNKVTEKGKDVELRCDPISGHTALYWYRQSLGQGLEFLIYFQGNSAPDKSGLPSDRFSAERTGGSVSTLTIQRTQQEDSAVYLCASSPATGYQETQYFGPGTRLLVL.

CDR3 amino acids: CASSGTGGRTGELFF. The CDR3 DNA reads TGTGCCAGCAGTGGGACAGGGGGCCGGACCGGGGAGCTGTTTTTT. The J gene is TRBJ2-2, the V gene TRBV6-2 or TRBV6-3; the match to TRBD1 covers 12 bases. Germline trimming cut 5 bases from V and 5 bases from J; bases unmatched to any gene: 3. The CDR3 is 15 residues long. Germline-derived CDR1 and CDR2 are MNHEY and SVGEGT.

This clonotype appeared many times. V gene TRBV20-1 combines with J gene TRBJ2-7, with 13 bases matching TRBD2. Germline CDR1 reads DFQATT; CDR2 reads SNEGSKA (reference sequence). After removal of 3 bases from V and 1 base from J, the junction contained 6 bases not matched to a gene. This CDR3 has 16 amino acids. Here the CDR3 reads CSARGGTSGASYEQYF. CDR3 DNA: TGCAGTGCTAGGGGTGGGACTAGCGGGGCTTCCTACGAGCAGTACTTC.

A few counts support this clonotype. The chain combines TRBV6-1 with TRBJ2-7; perhaps TRBD1 as D (6 bases). The germline gives CDR1 MNHNS, CDR2 SASEGT. This CDR3 contains 17 residues. The V and J ends lost 0 bases and 3 bases respectively, with 18 bases between them. For the CDR3, the DNA is TGTGCCAGCAGTGAAGCCCGGTCTTATACAGGGAGCTACGAGCAGTACTTC. Protein: CASSEARSYTGSYEQYF.